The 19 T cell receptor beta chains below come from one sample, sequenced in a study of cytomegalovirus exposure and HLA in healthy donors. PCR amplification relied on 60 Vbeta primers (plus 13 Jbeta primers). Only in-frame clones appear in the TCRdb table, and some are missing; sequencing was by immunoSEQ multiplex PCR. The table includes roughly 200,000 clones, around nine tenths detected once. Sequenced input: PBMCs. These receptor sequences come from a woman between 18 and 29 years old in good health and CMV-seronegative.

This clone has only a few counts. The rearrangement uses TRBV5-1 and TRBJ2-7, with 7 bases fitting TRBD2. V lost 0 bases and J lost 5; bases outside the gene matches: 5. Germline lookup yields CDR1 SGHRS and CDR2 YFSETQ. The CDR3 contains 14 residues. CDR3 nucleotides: TGCGCCAGCAGCTTGGAAGTGGGGGGGGACGAGCAGTACTTC. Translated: CASSLEVGGDEQYF.

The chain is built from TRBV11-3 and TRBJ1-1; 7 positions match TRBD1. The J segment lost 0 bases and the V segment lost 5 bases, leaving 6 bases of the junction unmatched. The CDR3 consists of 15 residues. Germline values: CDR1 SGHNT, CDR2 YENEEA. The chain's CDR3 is CASSKGQSMNTEAFF. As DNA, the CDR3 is TGTGCCAGCAGCAAGGGACAGAGTATGAACACTGAAGCTTTCTTT.

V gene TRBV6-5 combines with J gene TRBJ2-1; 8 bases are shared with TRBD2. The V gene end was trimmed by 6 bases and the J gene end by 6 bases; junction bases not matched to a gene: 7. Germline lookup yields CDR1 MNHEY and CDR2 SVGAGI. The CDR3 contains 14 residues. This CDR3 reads CASSRGLAGNEQFF. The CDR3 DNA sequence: TGTGCCAGCAGCCGCGGACTAGCTGGCAATGAGCAGTTCTTC.

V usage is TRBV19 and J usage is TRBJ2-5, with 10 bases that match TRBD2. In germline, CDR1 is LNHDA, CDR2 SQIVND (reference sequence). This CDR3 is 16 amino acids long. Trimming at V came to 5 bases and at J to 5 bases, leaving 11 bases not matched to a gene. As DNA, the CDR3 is TGTGCCAGTAGTTCCCGTGCAGCGGGGGGGTGGGAGACCCAGTACTTC. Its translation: CASSSRAAGGWETQYF.

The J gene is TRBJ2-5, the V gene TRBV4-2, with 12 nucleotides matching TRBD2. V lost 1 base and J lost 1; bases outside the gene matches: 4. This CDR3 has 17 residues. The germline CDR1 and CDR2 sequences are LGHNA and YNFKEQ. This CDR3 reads CASSQASSGGVQETQYF. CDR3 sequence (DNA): TGTGCCAGCAGCCAAGCGTCTAGCGGGGGGGTCCAAGAGACCCAGTACTTC.

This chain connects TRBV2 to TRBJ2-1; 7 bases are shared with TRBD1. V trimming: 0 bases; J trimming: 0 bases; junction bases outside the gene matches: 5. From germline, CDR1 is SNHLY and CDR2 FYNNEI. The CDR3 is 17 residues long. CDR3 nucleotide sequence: TGTGCCAGCAGTGAAGCGGTCAGGGGGTACTCCTACAATGAGCAGTTCTTC. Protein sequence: CASSEAVRGYSYNEQFF. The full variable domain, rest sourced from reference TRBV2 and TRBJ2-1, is EPEVTQTPSHQVTQMGQEVILRCVPISNHLYFYWYRQILGQKVEFLVSFYNNEISEKSEIFDDQFSVERPDGSNFTLKIRSTKLEDSAMYFCASSEAVRGYSYNEQFFGPGTRLTVL.

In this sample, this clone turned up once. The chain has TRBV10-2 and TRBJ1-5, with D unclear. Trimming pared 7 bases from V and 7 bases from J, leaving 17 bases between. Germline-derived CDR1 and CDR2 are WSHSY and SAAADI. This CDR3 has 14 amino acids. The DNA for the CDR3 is TGCGCCAGCAATGATCGAAACAGTGAGCAGCCCCAGCATTTT. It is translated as CASNDRNSEQPQHF.

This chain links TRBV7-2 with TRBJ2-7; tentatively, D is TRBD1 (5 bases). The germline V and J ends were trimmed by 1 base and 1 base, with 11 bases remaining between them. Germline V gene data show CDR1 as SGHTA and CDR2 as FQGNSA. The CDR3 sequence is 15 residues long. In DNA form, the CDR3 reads TGTGCCAGCAGCTTAGGGGGCATTCGATCCTACGAGCAGTACTTC. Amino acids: CASSLGGIRSYEQYF.

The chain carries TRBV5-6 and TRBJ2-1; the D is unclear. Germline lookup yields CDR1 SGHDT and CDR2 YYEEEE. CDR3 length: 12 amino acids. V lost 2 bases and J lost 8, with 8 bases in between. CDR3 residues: CASSLSWHEQFF. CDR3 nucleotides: TGTGCCAGCAGCTTATCATGGCATGAGCAGTTCTTC.

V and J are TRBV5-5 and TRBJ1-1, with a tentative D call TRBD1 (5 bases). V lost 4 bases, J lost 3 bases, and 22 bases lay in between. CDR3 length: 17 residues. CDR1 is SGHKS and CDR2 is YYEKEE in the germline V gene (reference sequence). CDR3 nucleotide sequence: TGTGCCAGCAGCCCCAAGCGGGACGGGCGTCCCGACACTGAAGCTTTCTTT. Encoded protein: CASSPKRDGRPDTEAFF.

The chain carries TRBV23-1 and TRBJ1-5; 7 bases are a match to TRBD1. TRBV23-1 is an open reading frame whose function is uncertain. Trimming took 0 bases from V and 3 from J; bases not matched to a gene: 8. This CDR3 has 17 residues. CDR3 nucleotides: TGCGCCAGCAGTCAATCAAGCACAGGGGTGGACAATCAGCCCCAGCATTTT. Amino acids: CASSQSSTGVDNQPQHF.

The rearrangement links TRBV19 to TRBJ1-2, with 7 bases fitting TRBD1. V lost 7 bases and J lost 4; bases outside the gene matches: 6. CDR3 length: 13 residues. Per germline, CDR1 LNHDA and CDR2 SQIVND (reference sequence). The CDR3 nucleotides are TGTGCCAGTATCGGACAGGCCGGCTATGGCTACACCTTC. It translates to CASIGQAGYGYTF.

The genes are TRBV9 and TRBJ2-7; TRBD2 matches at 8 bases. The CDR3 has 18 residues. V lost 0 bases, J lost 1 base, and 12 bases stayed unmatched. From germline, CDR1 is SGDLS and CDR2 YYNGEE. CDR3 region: CASSVGFTREGQSYEQYF. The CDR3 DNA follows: TGTGCCAGCAGCGTAGGTTTTACTCGGGAGGGCCAATCCTACGAGCAGTACTTC.

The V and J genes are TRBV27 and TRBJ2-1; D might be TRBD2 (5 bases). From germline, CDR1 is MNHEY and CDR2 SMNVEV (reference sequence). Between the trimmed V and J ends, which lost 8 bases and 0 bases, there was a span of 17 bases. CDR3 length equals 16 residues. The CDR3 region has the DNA TGTGCCAGCTTCCCTAGCCGCACCTTCTCCTACAATGAGCAGTTCTTC. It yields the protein CASFPSRTFSYNEQFF.

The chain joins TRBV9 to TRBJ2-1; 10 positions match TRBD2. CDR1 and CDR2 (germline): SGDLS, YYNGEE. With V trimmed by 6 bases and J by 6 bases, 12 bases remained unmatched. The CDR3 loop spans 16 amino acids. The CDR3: CASTRAGGPEGNEQFF. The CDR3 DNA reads TGTGCCAGCACCCGAGCGGGGGGGCCGGAAGGCAATGAGCAGTTCTTC.

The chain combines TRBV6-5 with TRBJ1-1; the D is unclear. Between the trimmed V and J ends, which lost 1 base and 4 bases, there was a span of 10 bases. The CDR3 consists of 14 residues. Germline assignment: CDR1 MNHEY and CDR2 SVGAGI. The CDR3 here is CASSYYRSSTEAFF. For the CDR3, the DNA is TGTGCCAGCAGTTACTACCGTAGTAGCACTGAAGCTTTCTTT.

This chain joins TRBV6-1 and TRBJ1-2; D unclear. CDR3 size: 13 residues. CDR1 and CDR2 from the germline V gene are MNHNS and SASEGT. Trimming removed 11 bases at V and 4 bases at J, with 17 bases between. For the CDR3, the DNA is TGTGCCGCCTCAACCCAGGAGGTCTATGGCTACACCTTC. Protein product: CAASTQEVYGYTF.

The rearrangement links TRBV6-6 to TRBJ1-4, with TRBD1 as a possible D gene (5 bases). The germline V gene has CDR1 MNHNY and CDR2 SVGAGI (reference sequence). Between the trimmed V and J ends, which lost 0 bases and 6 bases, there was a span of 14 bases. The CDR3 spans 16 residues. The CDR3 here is CASSYSMGRVDEKLFF. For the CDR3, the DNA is TGTGCCAGCAGTTACTCGATGGGCAGGGTGGATGAAAAACTGTTTTTT.

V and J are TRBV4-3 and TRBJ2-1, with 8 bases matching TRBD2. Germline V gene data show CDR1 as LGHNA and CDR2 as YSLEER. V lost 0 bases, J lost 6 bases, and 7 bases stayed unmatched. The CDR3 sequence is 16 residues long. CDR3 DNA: TGCGCCAGCAGCCAAGATCGGATACTAGCGGTCAATGAGCAGTTCTTC. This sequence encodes CASSQDRILAVNEQFF.